This record concerns one T cell receptor (beta chain) sequence. This sample is drawn from a study of blood T cell repertoires in COVID-19. Clones were sequenced by immunoSEQ multiplex PCR, and TCRdb holds only the in-frame ones, with some missing. The repertoire consists of about 43,000 clones, with roughly 83% occurring once and the leading ten covering roughly 2.5%. Material for sequencing was peripheral blood. The sequence was collected from a woman aged 60-75 years with acute or convalescent COVID-19.

CDR3 sequence reads: CASSLDRAQETQYF. The DNA for the CDR3 is TGTGCCAGCAGCTTAGACAGGGCACAAGAGACCCAGTACTTC. The chain is built from TRBV7-9 and TRBJ2-5; maybe TRBD1 (6 bases). Germline values: CDR1 SEHNR, CDR2 FQNEAQ (reference sequence). The length of the CDR3 is 14 residues. V was cut by 1 base and J by 2 bases, with 8 bases left in between. The full variable domain, rest sourced from reference TRBV7-9 and TRBJ2-5, is DTGVSQNPRHKITKRGQNVTFRCDPISEHNRLYWYRQTLGQGPEFLTYFQNEAQLEKSRLLSDRFSAERPKGSFSTLEIQRTEQGDSAMYLCASSLDRAQETQYFGPGTRLLVL.